This T cell receptor beta chain was found in a study of shared clonotypes between healthy human individuals. The method was immunoSEQ multiplex PCR; TCRdb's version includes in-frame clones alone and lacks a portion of them. Here the sample spans some 2,000,000 clones, 85% to 95% being singletons. Of note for this clone: The antigen is undetermined.

The germline CDR1 and CDR2 sequences are SGDLS and YYNGEE. CDR3 length equals 15 residues. The ends were cut back, 4 bases at V and 7 bases at J, with 17 bases in the middle. Study-wide findings and caveats: Naive CD4 clonotypes overlapped across a handful of donors at about 5.3%.

The chain combines TRBV9 with TRBJ1-4; maybe TRBD1 (5 bases). The sequence was collected from a man younger than 35 in good health. Input material: naive CD4+ T cells sorted from blood. Sample subset: CD45RA+ positively selected. The CDR3 loop is CASSIHQGVGEKLFF. The CDR3 DNA is TGTGCCAGCAGCATCCATCAGGGAGTGGGTGAAAAACTGTTTTTT.